The table lists the clone carrying this T cell receptor (beta chain) with a count of one. This sample includes further DNA sequences coding for the same CDR3. The CDR3 sequence is 16 residues long. V trimming: 0 bases; J trimming: 4 bases; junction bases outside the gene matches: 5. Germline CDR1 is MNHEY and CDR2 is SMNVEV (reference sequence). The record originates from a study of blood T cell repertoires in COVID-19. Turning to the study itself: Both acute and convalescent COVID-19 samples were obtained from the United States, Italy and Spain. T cells, B-cell-depleted T cells, or PBMCs provided the cDNA or gDNA that served as material.

As originally analysed: Nucleated cell counts were estimated from reference gene primer amplification. Data came from immunoSEQ multiplex PCR; TCRdb stores just in-frame clones and leaves some out. That table supplies the V and J calls and clone size; D and trimming were determined from the DNA. The sample holds roughly 55,000 clones; 80% to 90% are singletons and the top ten take 5% to 7%. The sequence came from a man in his fifties or sixties with active COVID-19. The sample taken for sequencing was peripheral blood. The chain combines TRBV27 with TRBJ1-5; 8 nucleotides align to TRBD1. The CDR3 nucleotides read TGTGCCAGCAGTTTATCGGGGACAGGTGCTAATCAGCCCCAGCATTTT. As protein: CASSLSGTGANQPQHF.